The 32 T cell receptor beta chains given below trace back to one sample, sequenced in a study of beta chain features in type 1 diabetes. All of the isolated RNA was reverse transcribed, so expressed TCRB transcripts were sequenced. Using immunoSEQ multiplex PCR, the repertoire was profiled, and TCRdb retains in-frame clones only, with some absent. Here the sample spans fewer than 500,000 clones, over 11% being singletons. Sequencing was carried out using naive CD4+ T cells from blood. Receptors originate from a man in his thirties or forties in good health.

This clone was counted between two and nine times. Here the CDR3 DNA reads TGTGCCAGCTCACCATCTCCCCGGAATAACTATGGCTACACCTTC. This gives the protein CASSPSPRNNYGYTF. The chain recombines TRBV18 with TRBJ1-2; no reliable D call. The CDR3 runs to 15 residues. Per the germline V gene, CDR1 is KGHSH and CDR2 is LQKENI. V gave up 2 bases and J gave up 1 base, with 11 bases separating them.

This clone occurred a few times. The rearrangement joins TRBV4-2 to TRBJ2-7, with a weak D call TRBD1 (6 bases). CDR1 is LGHNA, CDR2 YNFKEQ, per germline. CDR3 length: 14 amino acids. V was pared by 5 bases and J by 6 bases, with 17 bases between. The CDR3 DNA reads TGTGCCAGCAGCACCGGGACACCGGTCGCCGAGCAGTACTTC. Amino acids: CASSTGTPVAEQYF.

This clone was recorded a few times. The chain links TRBV11-2 to TRBJ2-5; a weak D match, TRBD2 (6 bases). CDR1 and CDR2 (germline): SGHAT, FQNNGV. This CDR3 region has 15 residues. V lost 0 bases and J 4 bases, leaving 12 bases between the germline ends. In nucleotides, the CDR3 is TGTGCCAGCAGCTTAGATCGGGGGTTGGGAGAGACCCAGTACTTC. Its translation is CASSLDRGLGETQYF.

This clone showed up just a few times. The same CDR3 also results from other DNA sequences found in this sample. The rearrangement links TRBV7-9 to TRBJ2-7; possible D gene TRBD1, 5 bases. Germline assignment: CDR1 SEHNR and CDR2 FQNEAQ (reference sequence). Between the trimmed V and J ends, which lost 3 bases and 4 bases, there was a span of 7 bases. The CDR3 is 12 residues long. The chain's CDR3 is CASSFDSYEQYV. As DNA, the CDR3 is TGTGCCAGCAGCTTTGACAGTTACGAGCAGTACGTC.

The chain is built from TRBV6-1 and TRBJ1-5; unclear D gene. V lost 8 bases and J lost 1, with 9 bases in between. This CDR3 spans 13 amino acids. Germline CDR1 MNHNS, CDR2 SASEGT. This chain's CDR3 is CASVGWSNQPQHF. In nucleotides, the CDR3 is TGTGCCAGCGTGGGATGGAGCAATCAGCCCCAGCATTTT.

The gene calls are TRBV2 and TRBJ1-1; 12 bases align to TRBD1. Germline V gene data show CDR1 as SNHLY and CDR2 as FYNNEI. CDR3 length equals 16 residues. The ends lost 6 bases at V and 5 bases at J; junction bases unmatched: 10. CDR3 in amino acids: CASSPTGTGGRTEAFF. The CDR3 bases are TGTGCCAGCAGCCCGACCGGGACAGGGGGCCGGACTGAAGCTTTCTTT.

This clone has a handful of counts. V is TRBV6-6 and J is TRBJ1-2; 9 bases match TRBD1. This CDR3 contains 13 residues. Germline V gene sequence: CDR1 MNHNY, CDR2 SVGAGI (reference sequence). J lost 7 bases, V lost 4 bases, and 4 bases had no gene match. The CDR3 DNA reads as TGTGCCAGCAGTTCGGGACAGGGCAGTGGCTACACCTTC. This sequence encodes CASSSGQGSGYTF.

CDR3 nucleotides: TGTGCCAGTACCTGGACGGATAGAGACACTGAAGCTTTCTTT. It codes for CASTWTDRDTEAFF. The J gene is TRBJ1-1, the V gene TRBV28, with D uncertain. The CDR3 consists of 14 residues. V was cut by 9 bases and J by 3 bases, with 17 bases left in between. CDR1 is MDHEN, CDR2 SYDVKM, per germline.

In its sample, this clone was seen a few times. The CDR3 DNA reads TGTGCCAGCAGCGCCCTTACGGGGGCTAGCACAGATACGCAGTATTTT. It codes for CASSALTGASTDTQYF. The chain links TRBV7-7 to TRBJ2-3; the D call may be TRBD1 or TRBD2 (6 bases each). The germline gives CDR1 SSHAT, CDR2 FNYEAQ (reference sequence). The CDR3 sequence is 16 residues long. Trimming removed 5 bases at V and 0 bases at J, with 15 bases between.

The gene calls are TRBV11-1 and TRBJ2-5; 9 bases are shared with TRBD1. In germline, CDR1 is SGHAT, CDR2 FQDESV (reference sequence). The CDR3 totals 13 residues. The ends lost 5 bases at V and 5 bases at J; junction bases unmatched: 3. The DNA for the CDR3 is TGTGCCAGCAGCACCGGACAGGGGGAGACCCAGTACTTC. Its translation is CASSTGQGETQYF.

This clone was seen at least ten times. Distinct nucleotide sequences in the sample also encode this CDR3. V is TRBV30 and J is TRBJ1-5, with 9 bases lining up with TRBD1. This CDR3 region has 13 residues. Per the germline V gene, CDR1 is GTSNPN and CDR2 is SVGIG (reference sequence). V gave up 2 bases and J gave up 5 bases; unmatched junction bases: 1. The CDR3 DNA follows: TGTGCCTGGAGTACAGGGGGCGATCAGCCCCAGCATTTT. It specifies CAWSTGGDQPQHF.

Notes on this clone: The same CDR3 is also encoded by other DNA sequences in this sample. The chain couples TRBV5-1 to TRBJ1-5; 7 bases are shared with TRBD1. CDR1 and CDR2 from the germline V gene are SGHRS and YFSETQ. V shed 2 bases and J 2 bases; nucleotides not matched to a gene: 1. The CDR3 totals 14 residues. CDR3 coding DNA: TGCGCCAGCAGCTTAACAGGGGGCAATCAGCCCCAGCATTTT. It translates to CASSLTGGNQPQHF.

This clone came up a few times. The chain couples TRBV29-1 to TRBJ2-3, with TRBD1 identical over 7 bases. Germline V gene sequence: CDR1 SQVTM, CDR2 ANQGSEA. The CDR3 runs 14 residues. V was pared by 7 bases and J by 0 bases, with 7 bases of the junction left unmatched. The DNA for the CDR3 is TGCAGCGGACGACAGGGAATCAGCACAGATACGCAGTATTTT. Amino acid sequence: CSGRQGISTDTQYF.

This chain uses TRBV9 with TRBJ1-2, with D uncertain. This CDR3 spans 13 amino acids. From germline, CDR1 is SGDLS and CDR2 YYNGEE. The ends were cut back, 5 bases at V and 5 bases at J, with 13 bases in the middle. The CDR3 spells CASSVQDRYGYTF. Here the CDR3 DNA reads TGTGCCAGCAGTGTGCAGGACCGTTATGGCTACACCTTC. The variable domain in full, completed from reference TRBV9 and TRBJ1-2, reads DSGVTQTPKHLITATGQRVTLRCSPRSGDLSVYWYQQSLDQGLQFLIQYYNGEERAKGNILERFSAQQFPDLHSELNLSSLELGDSALYFCASSVQDRYGYTFGSGTRLTVV.

The J gene is TRBJ2-7, the V gene TRBV29-1; D unresolved. Trimming took off 4 bases at V and 0 bases at J, with 13 bases between the two ends. CDR1 is SQVTM, CDR2 ANQGSEA, per germline. There are 14 residues in the CDR3. CDR3 sequence (DNA): TGCAGCGTTGGGCCTGTGAAGAGCTCCTACGAGCAGTACTTC. As protein: CSVGPVKSSYEQYF.

This clone was seen a few times. This rearrangement joins TRBV7-9 to TRBJ2-3; D uncertain. Germline V gives CDR1 SEHNR, CDR2 FQNEAQ (reference sequence). Trimming cost V 5 bases and J 5 bases, with 11 bases left between them. The CDR3 runs 13 residues. CDR3 loop: CASSQEPGDTQYF. The CDR3 coding sequence is TGTGCCAGCAGCCAGGAACCTGGAGATACGCAGTATTTT.

Only a few counts were recorded for this clone. This chain joins TRBV6-6 and TRBJ2-1; the match to TRBD2 covers 10 bases. This CDR3 comprises 14 residues. Germline CDR1 MNHNY, CDR2 SVGAGI (reference sequence). V trimming: 3 bases; J trimming: 9 bases; junction bases outside the gene matches: 5. The CDR3 loop reads CASSYSSGSSEQFF. The CDR3 DNA follows: TGTGCCAGCAGTTATTCTAGCGGGAGTTCTGAGCAGTTCTTC.

This clone was detected many times. The chain carries TRBV14 and TRBJ2-1; 9 bases line up with TRBD2. V was clipped by 1 base and J by 0 bases; unmatched bases: 4. Germline V gene lookup returns CDR1 SGHDN and CDR2 FVKESK. The CDR3 is made up of 17 amino acids. The CDR3 DNA reads TGTGCCAGCAGCCAAGTACATAGCGGGAGCTCCTACAATGAGCAGTTCTTC. Its translation: CASSQVHSGSSYNEQFF.

The V call is TRBV7-9, the J call TRBJ2-5; 9 nucleotides line up with TRBD1. With V trimmed by 3 bases and J by 4 bases, 6 bases remained unmatched. Germline V gene sequence: CDR1 SEHNR, CDR2 FQNEAQ (reference sequence). The CDR3 length is 15 residues. The CDR3 loop reads CASSFWTGEGETQYF. For the CDR3, the DNA is TGTGCCAGCAGCTTTTGGACAGGGGAAGGAGAGACCCAGTACTTC.

The rearrangement joins TRBV25-1 to TRBJ1-1, with a tentative D call TRBD1 (5 bases). Germline V gene data show CDR1 as MGHDK and CDR2 as SYGVNS. CDR3 length: 15 residues. The V end lost 2 bases, the J end lost 0 bases, and 10 bases lay between the germline ends. The CDR3 protein is CASSEAGRVNTEAFF. In DNA, the CDR3 is TGTGCCAGCAGTGAAGCGGGACGGGTGAACACTGAAGCTTTCTTT.

J is TRBJ2-1 and V is TRBV10-3; no clear D. CDR3 size: 13 residues. Trimming took off 4 bases at V and 5 bases at J, with 9 bases between the two ends. CDR1 is ENHRY, CDR2 SYGVKD, per germline. The CDR3 bases are TGTGCCATCAGTGGGACCGGAGACAATGAGCAGTTCTTC. It encodes CAISGTGDNEQFF.

The chain is built from TRBV7-2 and TRBJ2-5, with 9 bases identical to TRBD1. This CDR3 spans 15 amino acids. Trimming cost V 3 bases and J 3 bases; bases outside gene matches: 5. Per germline, CDR1 SGHTA and CDR2 FQGNSA. CDR3 DNA sequence: TGTGCCAGCAGCTTGGGACAGGGCCGTAAAGAGACCCAGTACTTC. Translation: CASSLGQGRKETQYF.

This clone was counted between two and nine times. The chain joins TRBV15 to TRBJ2-2; D not resolved. Trimming cost V 0 bases and J 7 bases, with 3 bases left between them. CDR1 LNHNV and CDR2 YYDKDF come from the germline V gene (reference sequence). CDR3 size: 12 residues. This chain's CDR3 is CATSREGGELFF. DNA of the CDR3: TGTGCCACCAGCAGAGAAGGCGGGGAGCTGTTTTTT.

The chain recombines TRBV27 with TRBJ1-4, with D unclear. Germline V lookup: CDR1 MNHEY, CDR2 SMNVEV (reference sequence). CDR3 length equals 16 residues. V was pared by 1 base and J by 2 bases, with 11 bases between. The DNA for the CDR3 is TGTGCCAGCAGTTTATTAGCGGATGGGACTAATGAAAAACTGTTTTTT. As protein: CASSLLADGTNEKLFF.

The sample holds a few counts of this clone. This rearrangement joins TRBV5-1 to TRBJ2-5, with a tentative D call TRBD2 (6 bases). This CDR3 has 15 amino acids. The V gene lost 4 bases and the J gene lost 2 bases, with 15 bases spanning the gap. The germline V gene encodes CDR1 SGHRS and CDR2 YFSETQ. CDR3 region: CASSPGLSGQETQYF. CDR3 DNA sequence: TGCGCCAGCAGCCCAGGCCTTAGCGGACAAGAGACCCAGTACTTC.

The CDR3 nucleotides are TGTGCCAGCAGCCAAAACTTCCTCTCGAACACTGAAGCTTTCTTT. Its translation is CASSQNFLSNTEAFF. The chain uses TRBV14 and TRBJ1-1; D is unresolved. The CDR3 has 15 amino acids. Trimming cost V 2 bases and J 1 base, with 11 bases left between them. Germline V lookup: CDR1 SGHDN, CDR2 FVKESK. Supplemented by reference TRBV14 and TRBJ1-1, the full variable domain reads EAGVTQFPSHSVIEKGQTVTLRCDPISGHDNLYWYRRVMGKEIKFLLHFVKESKQDESGMPNNRFLAERTGGTYSTLKVQPAELEDSGVYFCASSQNFLSNTEAFFGQGTRLTVV.

The table lists this clone with a few counts. This chain connects TRBV5-4 to TRBJ2-4; the D is unclear. Germline V CDR1 and CDR2: SGHNT, YYREEE (reference sequence). The CDR3 covers 15 residues. The V end lost 1 base, the J end lost 3 bases, and 11 bases lay between the germline ends. The DNA for the CDR3 is TGTGCCAGCAGCTTGAACCCATCGGGCAAAAACATTCAGTACTTC. As protein: CASSLNPSGKNIQYF.

The chain employs TRBV7-2 and TRBJ1-1; D call uncertain. V was shortened by 1 base and J by 4 bases, with 7 bases between the two germline ends. From germline, CDR1 is SGHTA and CDR2 FQGNSA. This CDR3 spans 13 amino acids. CDR3 in amino acids: CASSLDWGTEAFF. The CDR3 DNA follows: TGTGCCAGCAGCTTAGATTGGGGCACTGAAGCTTTCTTT.

In its sample, this clone was seen a few times. CDR3 residues: CASSFSLNEQFF. CDR3 DNA sequence: TGTGCCAGCAGCTTTTCGCTGAATGAGCAGTTCTTC. J is TRBJ2-1 and V is TRBV5-4; D not resolved. Germline assignment: CDR1 SGHNT and CDR2 YYREEE (reference sequence). Trimming pared 2 bases from V and 7 bases from J, leaving 7 bases between. The CDR3 covers 12 residues.

The chain recombines TRBV27 with TRBJ2-4; D is unclear. The germline gives CDR1 MNHEY, CDR2 SMNVEV (reference sequence). With 8 bases removed from V and 0 bases from J, the gap between germline ends came to 14 bases. The CDR3 is made up of 15 amino acids. Here the CDR3 DNA reads TGTGCCAGCCGTGACCTAACACTAGCCAAAAACATTCAGTACTTC. Its protein is CASRDLTLAKNIQYF.

The chain links TRBV18 to TRBJ1-2, with 9 bases fitting TRBD1. The V segment lost 2 bases and the J segment 8 bases; nucleotides outside the gene matches: 12. Germline lookup yields CDR1 KGHSH and CDR2 LQKENI. The length of the CDR3 is 16 residues. The CDR3 DNA is TGTGCCAGCTCACCATTGGGACAGGGTAATGTTGGCGGCTACACCTTC. Translating it yields CASSPLGQGNVGGYTF.

This clone was seen a handful of times. The V call is TRBV30, the J call TRBJ1-1; D is ambiguous. The CDR3 runs 14 residues. V lost 2 bases and J 1 base, leaving 11 bases between the germline ends. Germline CDR1 and CDR2: GTSNPN and SVGIG (reference sequence). CDR3 coding DNA: TGTGCCTGGAGTCTCGATGCGGCGAACACTGAAGCTTTCTTT. It yields the protein CAWSLDAANTEAFF.